These T cell receptor beta chains were read from a single sample in a study of blood T cell repertoires in COVID-19. Repertoires were generated with immunoSEQ multiplex PCR, while TCRdb's copy carries only in-frame clones and drops some. The sample lists about 130,000 clones, roughly 89% occurring once. What was sequenced was peripheral blood. These TCRs come from a man in his fifties or sixties with active or convalescent COVID-19. The CDR3 runs from the conserved cysteine through the conserved F or W. D genes are given only for firm matches. Size is stated for part of the rows, as once, few or many counts, or as a class when the clone is expanded.

>-|-|TRBJ1-3|TRBV9
CASSASSGNTIYF
TGTGCCAGCAGCGCCTCGAGTGGAAACACCATATATTTT
>once|TRBD2|TRBJ2-7|TRBV24-1
CATSLGLAGIYEQYF
TGTGCCACCAGTCTAGGGTTAGCGGGGATCTACGAGCAGTACTTC
>-|-|TRBJ2-7|TRBV11-2
CASIPLRDRSYEQYF
TGTGCCAGCATTCCCCTGCGGGACCGCTCCTACGAGCAGTACTTC
>-|-|TRBJ1-1|TRBV2
CASSQESNTEAFF
TGTGCCAGCAGTCAGGAATCGAACACTGAAGCTTTCTTT
>once|-|TRBJ2-2|TRBV7-9
CASSFGGTGELFF
TGTGCCAGCAGCTTCGGGGGTACCGGGGAGCTGTTTTTT
>-|-|TRBJ1-2|TRBV6-5
CASSPGVFMDGYTF
TGTGCCAGCAGTCCAGGGGTATTTATGGATGGCTACACCTTC
>once|-|TRBJ2-7|TRBV7-3
CASSPRTVFMF
TGTGCCAGCAGCCCGAGGACAGTCTTTATGTTC
>-|-|TRBJ1-3|TRBV3-1/TRBV3-2
CASSQDAGAYGNTIYF
TGTGCCAGCAGCCAAGATGCGGGGGCATATGGAAACACCATATATTTT
>-|-|TRBJ1-6|TRBV7-2
CASSLGWSGVNSPLHF
TGTGCCAGCAGCCTTGGTTGGAGCGGCGTGAATTCACCCCTCCACTTT
>-|TRBD1|TRBJ2-7|TRBV6-5
CASSRQGREQYF
TGTGCCAGCAGCCGACAGGGACGCGAGCAGTACTTC
>-|TRBD1|TRBJ1-2|TRBV7-2
CASSFSGQALNYGYTF
TGTGCCAGCAGCTTTTCGGGACAGGCCCTTAACTATGGCTACACCTTC
>-|-|TRBJ2-6|TRBV7-2
CASSFRGTSGANVLTF
TGTGCCAGCAGCTTCCGGGGGACCTCTGGGGCCAACGTCCTGACTTTC
>-|-|TRBJ1-2|TRBV5-4
CASSRQVPYGYTF
TGTGCCAGCAGCCGACAGGTACCCTATGGCTACACCTTC
>-|-|TRBJ1-1|TRBV30
CAWSVAENTEAFF
TGTGCCTGGAGTGTAGCCGAGAACACTGAAGCTTTCTTT
>-|-|TRBJ1-4|TRBV28
CASSLVGPVEKLFF
TGTGCCAGCAGTTTAGTGGGGCCTGTCGAAAAACTGTTTTTT
>-|-|TRBJ1-1|TRBV3-1/TRBV3-2
CASSQREKGLGPTEDTEAFF
TGTGCCAGCAGCCAAAGGGAAAAAGGGTTGGGGCCCACCGAGGACACTGAAGCTTTCTTT
>-|TRBD1|TRBJ1-3|TRBV6-6
CASRGTGPGNTIYF
TGTGCCAGCAGGGGGACAGGGCCAGGAAACACCATATATTTT
>-|-|TRBJ1-1|TRBV10-3
CAISEGAADTEAFF
TGTGCCATCAGTGAGGGGGCCGCGGACACTGAAGCTTTCTTT
>-|TRBD2|TRBJ2-1|TRBV19
CASSSGTSGSYNEQFF
TGTGCCAGTAGTTCGGGGACTAGTGGGTCCTACAATGAGCAGTTCTTC
>once|TRBD1|TRBJ2-1|TRBV2
CASSGGQGSSYNEQFF
TGTGCCAGCAGTGGCGGACAGGGAAGCTCCTACAATGAGCAGTTCTTC
>few|-|TRBJ1-1|TRBV7-9
CASSLDGAGVGTEAFF
TGTGCCAGCAGCTTAGATGGGGCAGGGGTTGGCACTGAAGCTTTCTTT
>-|TRBD2|TRBJ2-1|TRBV9
CASSVGSGGASYNEQFF
TGTGCCAGCAGCGTAGGGAGCGGGGGGGCCTCCTACAATGAGCAGTTCTTC
>-|TRBD1|TRBJ1-4|TRBV29-1
CSATGGTGREKLFF
TGCAGCGCCACGGGGGGGACAGGGCGTGAAAAACTGTTTTTT
>-|-|TRBJ1-2|TRBV24-1
CATSDPSGDSGYTF
TGTGCCACCAGTGATCCCTCCGGGGATTCGGGCTACACCTTC
>-|-|TRBJ2-1|TRBV7-6
CASSLIRGGDEQFF
TGTGCCAGCAGCTTAATCAGGGGAGGGGATGAGCAGTTCTTC
>-|-|TRBJ1-3|TRBV4-3
CASSQNLAGTSGNTIYF
TGCGCCAGCAGCCAAAATTTGGCAGGGACTTCTGGAAACACCATATATTTT
>-|-|TRBJ1-6|TRBV3-1/TRBV3-2
CASKTLGYNSPLHF
TGTGCCAGCAAGACGCTAGGTTACAATTCACCCCTCCACTTT
>-|-|TRBJ1-5|TRBV2
CASSAGHLSNQPQHF
TGTGCCAGCAGCGCAGGACACCTTAGCAATCAGCCCCAGCATTTT
>-|TRBD1|TRBJ1-1|TRBV27
CASISPPGTGGPNTEAFF
TGTGCCAGCATCTCACCCCCCGGGACAGGGGGCCCGAACACTGAAGCTTTCTTT
>-|TRBD2|TRBJ2-3|TRBV27
CASRGTSGRAVPDTQYF
TGTGCCAGCAGGGGGACTAGCGGGAGGGCCGTCCCAGATACGCAGTATTTT
>-|TRBD1|TRBJ1-2|TRBV6-5
CASSPDRGAGGYTF
TGTGCCAGCAGCCCAGACAGGGGAGCGGGAGGCTACACCTTC
>-|-|TRBJ2-7|TRBV27
CASSLTGLVGEQYF
TGTGCCAGCAGTCTAACAGGGTTGGTGGGAGAGCAGTACTTC
>-|-|TRBJ2-7|TRBV10-3
CAISVSQSTYEQYF
TGTGCCATCAGTGTGAGCCAATCGACCTACGAGCAGTACTTC
>-|-|TRBJ1-3|TRBV2
CASKNTGNTIYF
TGTGCCAGCAAGAACACTGGAAACACCATATATTTT
>-|-|TRBJ2-7|TRBV19
CASSVGTARTYEQYF
TGTGCCAGTAGTGTCGGTACGGCGCGGACCTACGAGCAGTACTTC
>-|TRBD1|TRBJ2-1|TRBV15
CATSTGQGDKQFF
TGTGCCACCAGCACGGGACAGGGTGATAAGCAGTTCTTC
>few|-|TRBJ2-1|TRBV9
CASSVGGSGAYNEQFF
TGTGCCAGCAGCGTAGGCGGTAGTGGAGCCTACAATGAGCAGTTCTTC
>once|-|TRBJ1-5|TRBV6-5
CASSYDITGTRPQHF
TGTGCCAGCAGTTACGATATTACAGGGACGCGGCCCCAGCATTTT
>-|-|TRBJ1-6|TRBV6-5
CASREELISPLHF
TGTGCCAGCAGAGAGGAGTTAATTTCACCCCTCCACTTT
>-|TRBD2|TRBJ2-7|TRBV9
CASSVGLAGGAREQYF
TGTGCCAGCAGCGTAGGTCTAGCGGGAGGAGCACGGGAGCAGTACTTC
>-|TRBD2|TRBJ2-3|TRBV30
CALGAGGRGTDTQYF
TGTGCTTTGGGTGCGGGGGGGCGTGGCACAGATACGCAGTATTTT
>-|-|TRBJ2-3|TRBV19
CASSPQGPPAGDTQYF
TGTGCCAGTAGTCCCCAGGGCCCGCCAGCGGGAGATACGCAGTATTTT
>-|-|TRBJ1-1|TRBV5-5
CASSLEGVTEAFF
TGTGCCAGCAGCTTGGAGGGGGTGACTGAAGCTTTCTTT